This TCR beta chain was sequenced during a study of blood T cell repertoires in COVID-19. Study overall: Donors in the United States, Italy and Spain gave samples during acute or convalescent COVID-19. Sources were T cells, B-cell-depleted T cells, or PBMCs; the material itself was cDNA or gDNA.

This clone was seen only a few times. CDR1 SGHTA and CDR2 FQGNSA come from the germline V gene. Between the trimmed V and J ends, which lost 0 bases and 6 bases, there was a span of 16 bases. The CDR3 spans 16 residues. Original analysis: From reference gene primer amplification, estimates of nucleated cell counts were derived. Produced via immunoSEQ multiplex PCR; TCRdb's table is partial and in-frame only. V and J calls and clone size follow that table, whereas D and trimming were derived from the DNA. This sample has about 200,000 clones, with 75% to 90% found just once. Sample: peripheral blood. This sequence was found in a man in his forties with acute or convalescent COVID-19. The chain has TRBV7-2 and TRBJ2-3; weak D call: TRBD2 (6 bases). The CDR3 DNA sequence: TGTGCCAGCAGCTTAGCCACGGGAGCGCTTGGGGATACGCAGTATTTT. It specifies CASSLATGALGDTQYF.